The present T cell receptor (beta chain) was sequenced within a study of OX40 agonist ivuxolimab in advanced cancers. The V gene lost 0 bases and the J gene lost 7 bases, with 9 bases spanning the gap. The CDR3 spans 14 residues. Per germline, CDR1 SNHLY and CDR2 FYNNEI. TCRdb's table, derived via immunoSEQ multiplex PCR, lists solely in-frame clones and lacks some. The sample contains about 84,000 clones, roughly 87% of which appear only once. The sample here was CD4+ or CD8+ T cells sorted from blood, taken in a trial of the OX40 agonist ivuxolimab. The V and J genes are TRBV2 and TRBJ1-4; D ambiguous. This TCR was recovered from an adult with an advanced solid tumor such as melanoma, head and neck, liver or kidney cancer. CDR3 sequence: CASSEARAAEKLFF. CDR3 bases: TGTGCCAGCAGTGAAGCGCGGGCCGCTGAAAAACTGTTTTTT.